Following are 7 T cell receptor beta chains from one sample sequenced in a study of blood T cell repertoires in COVID-19. Clones were read by immunoSEQ multiplex PCR, and TCRdb kept only the in-frame ones, dropping some. The profile shows about 24,000 clones, over 60% of them singletons. The sequenced sample consisted of peripheral blood. Every receptor here comes from a woman older than 75 with acute or convalescent COVID-19.

This chain links TRBV12-5 with TRBJ1-4, with a tentative D call TRBD1 (5 bases). The V end was cut by 6 bases, the J end by 1 base, with 9 bases between. Germline CDR1 and CDR2: LGHNT and FRNRAP. This CDR3 spans 14 amino acids. The CDR3 sequence is CASGRDRTNEKLFF. CDR3 DNA sequence: TGTGCTAGTGGCCGCGACAGAACTAATGAAAAACTGTTTTTT.

This chain joins TRBV15 and TRBJ1-3; D call uncertain. This CDR3 has 14 amino acids. In germline, CDR1 is LNHNV, CDR2 YYDKDF (reference sequence). V gave up 5 bases and J gave up 3 bases, with 11 bases separating them. In DNA form, the CDR3 reads TGTGCCACCAGCGCCCTTAGCCTTGGAAACACCATATATTTT. Translated: CATSALSLGNTIYF.

This rearrangement joins TRBV5-1 to TRBJ2-5; D may be TRBD2 (6 bases). Germline CDR1 SGHRS, CDR2 YFSETQ. Trimming stripped 2 bases from V and 2 bases from J, with 25 bases between. There are 19 residues in the CDR3. The CDR3: CASSFSAGKVAVGQETQYF. The CDR3 region has the DNA TGCGCCAGCAGCTTCTCGGCGGGGAAAGTCGCGGTAGGGCAAGAGACCCAGTACTTC.

The V gene is TRBV27, the J gene TRBJ2-7, with 9 bases fitting TRBD2. CDR3 size: 15 residues. Trimming removed 5 bases from V and 2 bases from J; junction bases left unmatched: 7. The germline V gene has CDR1 MNHEY and CDR2 SMNVEV (reference sequence). For the CDR3, the DNA is TGTGCCAGCAGTGCTCTAGCGGGGTCAGCCTACGAGCAGTACTTC. Protein: CASSALAGSAYEQYF.

This clone showed up just a few times. The chain is built from TRBV9 and TRBJ2-7, with 10 bases that match TRBD2. The CDR3 length is 15 residues. The V gene's germline CDR1 is SGDLS and CDR2 YYNGEE. Trimming at V came to 0 bases and at J to 2 bases, leaving 2 bases not matched to a gene. The CDR3 reads CASSVGSGRAYEQYF. CDR3 nucleotides: TGTGCCAGCAGCGTAGGGAGCGGGAGGGCCTACGAGCAGTACTTC.

V usage is TRBV10-2 and J usage is TRBJ2-7, with 13 bases matching TRBD2. The J segment lost 7 bases and the V segment lost 6 bases, leaving 6 bases of the junction unmatched. Germline V gives CDR1 WSHSY, CDR2 SAAADI. CDR3 length: 14 residues. CDR3 protein: CASRGTSGMGEQYF. CDR3 in DNA: TGCGCCAGCAGGGGGACTAGCGGGATGGGGGAGCAGTACTTC.

As concerns this clone: This sample includes further DNA sequences coding for the same CDR3. The chain has TRBV14 and TRBJ1-2; unclear D gene. Between the trimmed V and J ends, which lost 3 bases and 4 bases, there was a span of 18 bases. The CDR3 length is 16 residues. From germline, CDR1 is SGHDN and CDR2 FVKESK. CDR3 bases: TGTGCCAGCAGCCAGGGTTCCAGCGCCGGGGTCTATGGCTACACCTTC. Its translation is CASSQGSSAGVYGYTF. The full variable domain, with the rest looked up from reference TRBV14 and TRBJ1-2, is EAGVTQFPSHSVIEKGQTVTLRCDPISGHDNLYWYRRVMGKEIKFLLHFVKESKQDESGMPNNRFLAERTGGTYSTLKVQPAELEDSGVYFCASSQGSSAGVYGYTFGSGTRLTVV.